This TCR beta chain was sequenced during a study of T cell repertoires in cytomegalovirus infection. On the study more broadly: Signatures in public TCR beta sequences pointed to both CMV infection and matching HLA type.

Of note for this clonotype: The antigen remains unidentified.

TCRdb independently ran MiXCR on the reads; one entry per CDR3 protein. There are about 400,000 distinct CDR3 sequences in the sample; roughly 34% occur only once, and approximately 12% lies in the top ten. The V segment lost 12 bases and the J segment 0 bases; nucleotides outside the gene matches: 5. CDR3 length: 13 amino acids. Germline CDR1 KGHDR, CDR2 SFDVKD. The origin of this receptor is a human donor in good health (CMV status not recorded). Some clones in this sample may be carry-over from other donors' samples. Material: cultured PBMCs, obtained from culture after CMV antigen stimulation. The rearrangement joins TRBV24-1 to TRBJ2-3; 7 bases agree with TRBD1. In nucleotides, the CDR3 is TGTGCCGTCGAGGGGGCTAGCACAGATACGCAGTATTTT. It codes for CAVEGASTDTQYF.